This TCR beta chain appears in the sequencing data of a study of shared clonotypes between healthy human individuals. This clone was observed once. Free of recent acute infections or vaccinations, the donors were healthy HIV-negative adults. The germline V gene encodes CDR1 KGHSH and CDR2 LQKENI. CDR3 length equals 16 residues. The V end was cut by 3 bases, the J end by 0 bases, with 13 bases between. In the original processing: Filtering differed because ImmunoSEQ produced junction-only sequences that carried no quality scores. TCRdb's table, derived via immunoSEQ multiplex PCR, lists solely in-frame clones and lacks some. V and J calls plus clone size are reproduced from that table; the DNA served to infer D and trimming. The sample consists of approximately 500,000 clones, 60% to 80% of them appearing once.

Sequenced sample: PBMCs. This clonotype originated in a woman aged 40 to 49 in good health. Some clones in this sample may be carry-over from other donors' samples. V and J are TRBV18 and TRBJ2-3, with D perhaps TRBD1 or TRBD2 (5 bases each). CDR3 in amino acids: CASSPGEWSSTDTQYF. CDR3 in DNA: TGTGCCAGCTCACCGGGGGAGTGGTCTAGCACAGATACGCAGTATTTT.